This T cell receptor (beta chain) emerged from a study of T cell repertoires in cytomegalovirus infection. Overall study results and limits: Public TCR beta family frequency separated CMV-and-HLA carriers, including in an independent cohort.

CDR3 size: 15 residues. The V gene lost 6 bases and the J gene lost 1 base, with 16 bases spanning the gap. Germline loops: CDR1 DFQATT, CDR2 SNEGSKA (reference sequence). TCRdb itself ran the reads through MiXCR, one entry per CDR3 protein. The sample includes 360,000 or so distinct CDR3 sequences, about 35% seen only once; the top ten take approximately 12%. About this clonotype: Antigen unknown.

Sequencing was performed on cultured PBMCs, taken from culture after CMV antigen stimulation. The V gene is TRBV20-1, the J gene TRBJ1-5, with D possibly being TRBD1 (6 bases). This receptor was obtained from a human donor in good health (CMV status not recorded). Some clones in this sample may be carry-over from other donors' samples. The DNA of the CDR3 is TGCAGTGCCACTTACGACAGGCGCAGCAATCAGCCCCAGCATTTT. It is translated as CSATYDRRSNQPQHF.